This T cell receptor beta chain was recovered during a study of T cell responses to AZD1222 COVID-19 vaccine. Study conclusions and caveats: The study found vaccine-associated CD4 TCRs spanning spike, dominant at 160-218 and 743-854. Only 5 or 6 people who got AZD1222 tested seropositive at baseline.

Profiling relied on immunoSEQ multiplex PCR, and the TCRdb table lists in-frame clones only, not all of them. The sample yields about 180,000 clones, around 93% seen once. About this clone itself: Its target is unknown.

This CDR3 spans 14 amino acids. The germline gives CDR1 SGHRS, CDR2 YFSETQ. The V and J ends lost 4 bases and 1 base, in that order; junction bases with no gene match: 4. The source material was peripheral blood, sampled 28 days after the second dose of the MenACWY control vaccine. The TCR comes from an adult who received the MenACWY meningococcal vaccine as a control. The V and J genes are TRBV5-1 and TRBJ2-5; 7 nucleotides match TRBD1. The CDR3 DNA follows: TGCGCCAGCAGCCCCGGGACAGTCCAAGAGACCCAGTACTTC. Translated, it gives CASSPGTVQETQYF.